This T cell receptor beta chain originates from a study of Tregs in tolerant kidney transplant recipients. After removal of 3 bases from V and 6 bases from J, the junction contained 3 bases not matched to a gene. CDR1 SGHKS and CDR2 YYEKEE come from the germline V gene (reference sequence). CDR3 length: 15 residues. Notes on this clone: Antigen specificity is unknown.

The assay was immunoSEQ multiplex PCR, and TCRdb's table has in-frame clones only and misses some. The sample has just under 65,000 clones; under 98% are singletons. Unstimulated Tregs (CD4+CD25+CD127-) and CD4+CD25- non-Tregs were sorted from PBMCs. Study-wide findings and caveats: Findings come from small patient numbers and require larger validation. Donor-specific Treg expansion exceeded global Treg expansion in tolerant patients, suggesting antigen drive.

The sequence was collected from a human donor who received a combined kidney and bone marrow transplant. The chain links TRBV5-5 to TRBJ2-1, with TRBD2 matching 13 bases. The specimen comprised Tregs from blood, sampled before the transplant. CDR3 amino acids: CASSSRLAGGNEQFF. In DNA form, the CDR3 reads TGTGCCAGCAGCTCTCGACTAGCGGGGGGCAATGAGCAGTTCTTC.